These 26 T cell receptor beta chains came from one sample sequenced in a study of cytomegalovirus exposure and HLA in healthy donors. Only in-frame clones appear in the TCRdb table, and some are missing; sequencing was by immunoSEQ multiplex PCR. Among some 150,000 clones, around 90% were seen once, and the ten largest hold less than 5.5%. Sequencing was carried out using PBMCs. These TCRs come from a man between 18 and 29 years old in good health and CMV-seropositive.

This chain uses TRBV6-1 with TRBJ1-6, with D possibly matching TRBD1 (6 bases). Trimming cost V 3 bases and J 9 bases, with 12 bases left between them. Germline V gene sequence: CDR1 MNHNS, CDR2 SASEGT. The CDR3 is 14 residues long. This CDR3 reads CASSEGGQGSPLHF. The CDR3 DNA sequence: TGTGCCAGCAGTGAGGGGGGGCAGGGTTCACCCCTCCACTTT.

The V and J genes are TRBV6-1 and TRBJ1-1; the D gene is possibly TRBD1 (6 bases). This CDR3 comprises 13 residues. V lost 0 bases to trimming and J lost 7 bases, with 9 bases between them. Germline loops: CDR1 MNHNS, CDR2 SASEGT. The DNA of the CDR3 is TGTGCCAGCAGTGAAGCCAGGGGTGATGAAGCTTTCTTT. Its translation is CASSEARGDEAFF.

This clone showed up just a few times. One end of the junction fails to match germline, which may point to a read error. The chain employs TRBV30 and TRBJ1-2; D gene uncertain. Germline V gene lookup returns CDR1 GTSNPN and CDR2 SVGIG (reference sequence). CDR3 length: 10 residues. In DNA, the CDR3 is TGTGCCTGGAGTGAGTGGACTTCCCACTTC. Translating gives CAWSEWTSHF.

The rearrangement uses TRBV4-1 and TRBJ2-3; D gene ambiguous. From germline, CDR1 is MGHRA and CDR2 YSYEKL. V lost 2 bases to trimming and J lost 5 bases, with 5 bases between them. The CDR3 is 12 amino acids. The CDR3 protein is CASSQSLDTQYF. The CDR3 DNA follows: TGCGCCAGCAGCCAAAGCCTAGATACGCAGTATTTT.

The chain uses TRBV6-5 and TRBJ1-2; TRBD1 aligns across 7 bases. Germline CDR1 and CDR2: MNHEY and SVGAGI. The CDR3 length is 12 residues. The V and J ends lost 6 bases and 5 bases, in that order; junction bases with no gene match: 3. The CDR3 nucleotides are TGTGCCAGCAGGCGGGACAGATATGGCTACACCTTC. Translating gives CASRRDRYGYTF.

The chain recombines TRBV20-1 with TRBJ2-7; D uncertain. Germline CDR1 reads DFQATT; CDR2 reads SNEGSKA (reference sequence). Trimming pared 2 bases from V and 4 bases from J, leaving 6 bases between. The length of the CDR3 is 11 residues. CDR3 DNA sequence: TGCAGTGCTAGACGGGTTTACGAGCAGTACTTC. Translation: CSARRVYEQYF.

The chain joins TRBV29-1 to TRBJ2-2; D might be TRBD1 (6 bases). Between the trimmed V and J ends, which lost 2 bases and 1 base, there was a span of 11 bases. In germline, CDR1 is SQVTM, CDR2 ANQGSEA. CDR3 length: 15 residues. This chain's CDR3 is CSVESRGQNTGELFF. The DNA for the CDR3 is TGCAGCGTTGAATCCAGGGGTCAGAACACCGGGGAGCTGTTTTTT.

The V call is TRBV27, the J call TRBJ1-1, with TRBD1 matching over 8 bases. V was clipped by 5 bases and J by 2 bases; unmatched bases: 7. The CDR3 covers 15 residues. CDR1 and CDR2 (germline): MNHEY, SMNVEV (reference sequence). DNA of the CDR3: TGTGCCAGCAGTCCCCTGGGACAGGTTAACACTGAAGCTTTCTTT. It translates to CASSPLGQVNTEAFF.

Comment on this clone: A much bigger clone sits one base away, suggesting this may be a read error. The V and J genes are TRBV6-5 and TRBJ1-1; TRBD1 is a possible D gene (6 bases). The V end lost 2 bases, the J end lost 1 base, and 8 bases lay between the germline ends. The CDR3 has 14 residues. The V gene's germline CDR1 is MNHEY and CDR2 SVGAGI. CDR3 protein: CASSYGTTNTEAFF. The CDR3, as DNA: TGTGCCAGCAGTTACGGGACAACGAACACTGAAGCTTTCTTT.

V and J are TRBV6-1 and TRBJ2-5; 7 positions match TRBD2. Germline CDR1 and CDR2: MNHNS and SASEGT. V shed 11 bases and J 2 bases; nucleotides not matched to a gene: 8. This CDR3 spans 13 amino acids. CDR3 amino acids: CAGRLALQETQYF. The CDR3 region has the DNA TGTGCCGGTCGACTAGCTTTACAAGAGACCCAGTACTTC.

The chain carries TRBV5-6 and TRBJ2-4, with D possibly matching TRBD2 (6 bases). Germline V gene sequence: CDR1 SGHDT, CDR2 YYEEEE. V was shortened by 2 bases and J by 0 bases, with 6 bases between the two germline ends. The CDR3 length is 14 residues. Written as DNA, the CDR3 is TGTGCCAGCAGCTTAGCGGGAGCCAAAAACATTCAGTACTTC. This codes for CASSLAGAKNIQYF.

CDR3 in amino acids: CASSLAAGSGNSGANVLTF. The DNA for the CDR3 is TGCGCCAGCAGCTTGGCGGCAGGGTCAGGCAACTCTGGGGCCAACGTCCTGACTTTC. The chain recombines TRBV5-1 with TRBJ2-6; D may be TRBD1 (5 bases). This CDR3 has 19 amino acids. From germline, CDR1 is SGHRS and CDR2 YFSETQ. With 0 bases removed from V and 0 bases from J, the gap between germline ends came to 16 bases.

The J gene is TRBJ2-5, the V gene TRBV7-8; 9 bases are shared with TRBD1. Trimming took 1 base from V and 2 from J; bases not matched to a gene: 8. The CDR3 sequence is 17 residues long. Germline CDR1 is SGHVS and CDR2 is FQNEAQ. The chain's CDR3 is CASSLGYRGRGQETQYF. CDR3 DNA sequence: TGTGCCAGCAGCTTAGGTTACAGGGGGCGCGGGCAAGAGACCCAGTACTTC.

This clone was observed a handful of times. The chain couples TRBV28 to TRBJ1-1, with 11 bases fitting TRBD1. Germline loops: CDR1 MDHEN, CDR2 SYDVKM. This CDR3 has 14 amino acids. After removal of 7 bases from V and 4 bases from J, the junction contained 5 bases not matched to a gene. Here the CDR3 DNA reads TGTGCCAGCACCCTCGGGACAGGGGGCACTGAAGCTTTCTTT. Translating gives CASTLGTGGTEAFF. The whole variable domain, filled in from reference TRBV28 and TRBJ1-1, reads DVKVTQSSRYLVKRTGEKVFLECVQDMDHENMFWYRQDPGLGLRLIYFSYDVKMKEKGDIPEGYSVSREKKERFSLILESASTNQTSMYLCASTLGTGGTEAFFGQGTRLTVV.

This clone was seen once. J is TRBJ1-2 and V is TRBV14; D call uncertain. The CDR3 is 13 residues long. V lost 2 bases and J 9 bases, leaving 13 bases between the germline ends. Germline CDR1 reads SGHDN; CDR2 reads FVKESK. This CDR3 reads CASSQKRERSYTF. For the CDR3, the DNA is TGTGCCAGCAGCCAAAAAAGAGAAAGAAGCTACACCTTC. Full variable domain (remainder filled in from reference TRBV14 and TRBJ1-2): EAGVTQFPSHSVIEKGQTVTLRCDPISGHDNLYWYRRVMGKEIKFLLHFVKESKQDESGMPNNRFLAERTGGTYSTLKVQPAELEDSGVYFCASSQKRERSYTFGSGTRLTVV.

This sequence joins TRBV4-1 and TRBJ2-1, with D unresolved. V was trimmed by 4 bases and J by 15 bases, leaving 13 bases between them. The CDR3 sequence is 11 residues long. CDR1 is MGHRA, CDR2 YSYEKL, per germline. CDR3 in DNA: TGCGCCAGCAGCCGAAGTGGCACCCGGTTCTTC. This sequence encodes CASSRSGTRFF.

A word on this clone: At the DNA level, this CDR3 is encoded by other sequences in the same sample as well. The CDR3 protein is CASSLEPLSSYNSPLHF. CDR3 DNA sequence: TGCGCCAGCAGCTTGGAGCCGTTGAGCTCCTATAATTCACCCCTCCACTTT. This sequence joins TRBV5-1 and TRBJ1-6, with D hard to call. Trimming removed 0 bases at V and 0 bases at J, with 10 bases between. The CDR3 has 17 amino acids. Germline V lookup: CDR1 SGHRS, CDR2 YFSETQ.

This sequence joins TRBV27 and TRBJ2-1; no reliable D call. CDR1 MNHEY and CDR2 SMNVEV come from the germline V gene (reference sequence). Trimming cost V 2 bases and J 6 bases, with 8 bases left between them. This CDR3 comprises 13 residues. CDR3: CASSLAQINEQFF. Written as DNA, the CDR3 is TGTGCCAGCAGTTTAGCCCAGATCAATGAGCAGTTCTTC.

The chain is built from TRBV10-3 and TRBJ1-4, with a weak D call TRBD1 (6 bases). The length of the CDR3 is 14 residues. Trimming left V 5 bases short and J 0 bases short, with 7 bases between. Germline assignment: CDR1 ENHRY and CDR2 SYGVKD. The CDR3 nucleotides read TGTGCCATCAGTCGGGACACAACTAATGAAAAACTGTTTTTT. Its translation is CAISRDTTNEKLFF.

This clone has just one count. The gene calls are TRBV5-1 and TRBJ2-1; tentative D call: TRBD2 (5 bases). Trimming left V 1 base short and J 3 bases short, with 11 bases between. Per germline, CDR1 SGHRS and CDR2 YFSETQ. This CDR3 is 15 amino acids long. DNA of the CDR3: TGCGCCAGCAGCTTGTGGGGAGAGAACTACAATGAGCAGTTCTTC. Its protein product is CASSLWGENYNEQFF.

J is TRBJ1-2 and V is TRBV7-9, with a tentative D call TRBD1 (6 bases). The length of the CDR3 is 14 residues. V was clipped by 6 bases and J by 5 bases, with 16 bases between them. CDR1 SEHNR and CDR2 FQNEAQ come from the germline V gene (reference sequence). Written as DNA, the CDR3 is TGTGCCAGCAGGATGGGAGGGGGTGGATATGGCTACACCTTC. Translation gives CASRMGGGGYGYTF.

This clone was observed a single time. This chain joins TRBV27 and TRBJ1-2; D unclear. Per germline, CDR1 MNHEY and CDR2 SMNVEV (reference sequence). Trimming removed 5 bases at V and 4 bases at J, with 11 bases between. This CDR3 is built from 13 residues. The DNA for the CDR3 is TGTGCCAGCAGTACCGGGGTCTTCTATGGCTACACCTTC. Amino acid sequence: CASSTGVFYGYTF.

The rearrangement links TRBV28 to TRBJ2-4, with 16 bases aligning to TRBD2. The CDR3 runs 17 residues. The germline V gene has CDR1 MDHEN and CDR2 SYDVKM. Trimming at V came to 6 bases and at J to 7 bases, leaving 9 bases not matched to a gene. DNA of the CDR3: TGTGCCAGCAGCTCAACCGGGACTAGCGGGGGGGCTAACATTCAGTACTTC. It yields the protein CASSSTGTSGGANIQYF.

In DNA form, the CDR3 reads TGTGCCAGCAGCTTGGAGCTAGCGGAGAGCACAGATACGCAGTATTTT. Residues: CASSLELAESTDTQYF. V gene TRBV5-4 combines with J gene TRBJ2-3; 7 nucleotides line up with TRBD2. Germline V gene data show CDR1 as SGHNT and CDR2 as YYREEE (reference sequence). V was pared by 0 bases and J by 0 bases, with 4 bases of the junction left unmatched. The CDR3 is 16 residues long. The variable domain in full, with the rest retrieved from reference TRBV5-4 and TRBJ2-3, is ETGVTQSPTHLIKTRGQQVTLRCSSQSGHNTVSWYQQALGQGPQFIFQYYREEENGRGNFPPRFSGLQFPNYSSELNVNALELDDSALYLCASSLELAESTDTQYFGPGTRLTVL.

This sequence joins TRBV5-1 and TRBJ2-2; 7 nucleotides match TRBD1. V lost 4 bases to trimming and J lost 1 base; unmatched junction nucleotides: 4. There are 15 residues in the CDR3. The V gene's germline CDR1 is SGHRS and CDR2 YFSETQ. CDR3 sequence reads: CASSARQGNTGELFF. In DNA, the CDR3 is TGCGCCAGCAGCGCACGACAGGGGAACACCGGGGAGCTGTTTTTT.

This clone was seen only once. The rearrangement links TRBV11-2 to TRBJ1-2; D is unresolved. Trimming took off 1 base at V and 5 bases at J, with 8 bases between the two ends. Germline assignment: CDR1 SGHAT and CDR2 FQNNGV. CDR3 length: 13 residues. The CDR3 here is CASSLVTGYGYTF. CDR3 DNA sequence: TGTGCCAGCAGCTTAGTAACTGGTTATGGCTACACCTTC.